This is a list of T cell receptor beta chains from one sample in a study of metastatic and nonmetastatic thyroid tumors. With MiXCR, TCRdb called clones anew from the PCR reads. The repertoire consists of 15,000 to 25,000 clones, with over 20% occurring once and the leading ten covering roughly 10%. The sequencing sample was made of tumor tissue. The receptors were gathered from a male donor with papillary thyroid cancer or a benign thyroid nodule (not recorded which). Some clones in this sample may be carry-over from other donors' samples. The CDR3 runs from the conserved cysteine through the conserved F or W. A D gene is named only where the DNA matches it firmly. Only some rows state a clone size, as once, few, many or a class for expanded clones.

d_call,j_call,v_call,clone_size,cdr3_nt,cdr3_aa
-,TRBJ1-2,TRBV20-1,many,TGCAGTCTCCGGGGCCAGCTAAACTATGGCTACACCTTC,CSLRGQLNYGYTF
TRBD1,TRBJ1-2,TRBV11-2,many,TGTGCCAGCAGCTTGGGACAGAACTATGGCTACACCTTC,CASSLGQNYGYTF
-,TRBJ2-1,TRBV7-9,-,TGTGCCAGCACCTCCGCCTCCTACAATGAGCAGTTCTTC,CASTSASYNEQFF
TRBD2,TRBJ2-3,TRBV2,many,TGTGCCAGCAGGGGACTAGCGGGAGTCAAAGATACGCAGTATTTT,CASRGLAGVKDTQYF
-,TRBJ2-5,TRBV7-7,many,TGTGCTAGCAGCTTGGTCGTCGGGAGTGAGACCCAGTACTTC,CASSLVVGSETQYF
-,TRBJ2-4,TRBV28,many,TGTGCCAGCAGTGTCAGGAGTGAGAACATTCAGTACTTC,CASSVRSENIQYF
TRBD1,TRBJ2-3,TRBV15,many,TGTGCCACCAGCAGTACCTGGGCCTCAATGGGACAGGGGTACACAGATACGCAGTATTTT,CATSSTWASMGQGYTDTQYF
TRBD1,TRBJ1-5,TRBV5-1,-,TGCGCCAGCAGCCCTGGGCAGGGGACAGGGAAACAGCCCCAGCATTTT,CASSPGQGTGKQPQHF
-,TRBJ1-1,TRBV14,-,TGTGCCAGCATCCAAGGATCGTGGCAGTCAAACACTGAAGCTTTCTTT,CASIQGSWQSNTEAFF
TRBD1,TRBJ1-1,TRBV6-5,many,TGTGCCAGCAGTTACGCATCCGACAGGGAGGTGAACACTGAAGCTTTCTTT,CASSYASDREVNTEAFF
-,TRBJ2-7,TRBV7-3,-,TGTGCCAGCAGCTCGGGACAAACGGGAGGCGAGCAGTACTTC,CASSSGQTGGEQYF
-,TRBJ2-2,TRBV30,many,TGTGCCTGGAGTCGGGGTACCGGGACTGAAAACTCGAACACCGGGGAGCTGTTTTTT,CAWSRGTGTENSNTGELFF
-,TRBJ1-1,TRBV7-2,many,TGTGCCAGCAGCCCTCAGGGAATGGGAACTGAAGCTTTCTTT,CASSPQGMGTEAFF
TRBD2,TRBJ2-7,TRBV20-1,-,TGCAGTGCTGAGAGCGGGAGGGATAACGAGCAGTATTTC,CSAESGRDNEQYF
-,TRBJ1-1,TRBV30,hyperexpanded,TGTGCCTGGAGTGTGGTCCCGGGGACTGAAGCTTTCTTT,CAWSVVPGTEAFF